This record covers a single T cell receptor (beta chain). The antigen is undetermined. Method: immunoSEQ multiplex PCR; TCRdb's copy keeps in-frame clones and lacks some. The sample has about 57,000 clones, around four fifths seen once. The sample comes from a study of vaccination effects on CD4 cells after COVID-19. Once cultured for more than nine days, the cells underwent separation to obtain CD4+ T cells. Of the BNT162b2 and mRNA-1273 vaccines, participants received two doses of one or the other. There are 13 residues in the CDR3. The germline V gene has CDR1 KGHSH and CDR2 LQKENI. V dropped 4 bases and J dropped 2 bases, with 8 bases sitting between them. General study results and limits: In healthy vaccinees, only 1 of 255 vaccine-induced clones cross-reacted with common cold coronaviruses. Marked clonal contraction of both clone types appeared late after vaccination.

The TCR comes from a human donor who received a COVID-19 vaccine. The source material was CD4+ T cells from PBMCs cultured without peptide, sampled after COVID-19 vaccination. The chain links TRBV18 to TRBJ1-2; D may be TRBD1 (5 bases). The CDR3 here is CASSRGVNYGYTF. The CDR3, as DNA: TGTGCCAGCTCACGGGGGGTGAACTATGGCTACACCTTC.